One sample yielded the 27 T cell receptor beta chains listed below, sequenced in a study of blood T cell repertoires in COVID-19. The repertoire was sequenced with immunoSEQ multiplex PCR; TCRdb's copy has only in-frame clones and lacks some. There are over 150,000 clones in the sample; roughly 85% occur only once, and approximately 26% lies in the top ten. The sequenced material came from peripheral blood. The receptors were sampled from a woman aged 65 to 85 with acute or convalescent COVID-19.

For the CDR3, the DNA is TGTGCCAGTAGGAAAGAGGGACTAGCGGGAGATTATGAGCAGTTCTTC. Its translation: CASRKEGLAGDYEQFF. The chain links TRBV19 to TRBJ2-1; TRBD2 matches at 14 bases. This CDR3 is 16 amino acids long. The V gene's germline CDR1 is LNHDA and CDR2 SQIVND (reference sequence). Losses at the gene ends were 6 bases for V and 8 bases for J; bases not matched to a gene: 9. The entire variable domain, with the rest obtained from reference TRBV19 and TRBJ2-1, is as follows: DGGITQSPKYLFRKEGQNVTLSCEQNLNHDAMYWYRQDPGQGLRLIYYSQIVNDFQKGDIAEGYSVSREKKESFPLTVTSAQKNPTAFYLCASRKEGLAGDYEQFFGPGTRLTVL.

This chain uses TRBV2 with TRBJ2-1, with D unresolved. Germline V gene data show CDR1 as SNHLY and CDR2 as FYNNEI. V lost 6 bases and J 9 bases, leaving 15 bases between the germline ends. The CDR3 is 13 residues long. The CDR3 protein is CASSGLGLGEQFF. The DNA of the CDR3 is TGTGCCAGCAGCGGTCTAGGATTAGGTGAGCAGTTCTTC.

The chain couples TRBV2 to TRBJ2-1; 10 bases agree with TRBD2. V dropped 6 bases and J dropped 4; count of bases not matched to a gene: 3. Germline CDR1 and CDR2: SNHLY and FYNNEI. The CDR3 totals 14 residues. CDR3 in DNA: TGTGCCAGCAGAGGACTAGCGGTTTACAATGAGCAGTTCTTC. Translating gives CASRGLAVYNEQFF. Looking up the rest from reference TRBV2 and TRBJ2-1 gives the full variable domain: EPEVTQTPSHQVTQMGQEVILRCVPISNHLYFYWYRQILGQKVEFLVSFYNNEISEKSEIFDDQFSVERPDGSNFTLKIRSTKLEDSAMYFCASRGLAVYNEQFFGPGTRLTVL.

J is TRBJ2-7 and V is TRBV30; tentative D call: TRBD2 (5 bases). Germline V gives CDR1 GTSNPN, CDR2 SVGIG (reference sequence). The germline V and J ends were trimmed by 4 bases and 7 bases, with 17 bases remaining between them. The CDR3 is made up of 13 amino acids. Here the CDR3 reads CAWNRRETGEQYF. As DNA, the CDR3 is TGTGCCTGGAACCGAAGGGAGACGGGAGAGCAGTACTTC.

The chain has TRBV30 and TRBJ1-2, with D possibly TRBD1 on 6 matching bases. Trimming took off 5 bases at V and 4 bases at J, with 14 bases between the two ends. Germline V gene data show CDR1 as GTSNPN and CDR2 as SVGIG (reference sequence). There are 13 residues in the CDR3. Here the CDR3 reads CAWQPGDFYGYTF. As DNA, the CDR3 is TGTGCCTGGCAACCAGGGGATTTCTATGGCTACACCTTC.

The V gene is TRBV19, the J gene TRBJ2-7; TRBD2 matches at 8 bases. This CDR3 has 15 residues. J was trimmed by 1 base and V by 7 bases; bases with no gene match: 9. Germline V gives CDR1 LNHDA, CDR2 SQIVND (reference sequence). In nucleotides, the CDR3 is TGTGCCAGTACCGAAACTAGCGGAAGATCCTACGAGCAGTACTTC. This sequence encodes CASTETSGRSYEQYF.

This rearrangement joins TRBV28 to TRBJ1-4; 11 bases fit TRBD1. The CDR3 totals 16 residues. The V gene end was trimmed by 3 bases and the J gene end by 4 bases; junction bases not matched to a gene: 4. Germline CDR1 and CDR2: MDHEN and SYDVKM. The CDR3 coding sequence is TGTGCCAGCAGTTTGGGGGGACAGGGGGGTAATGAAAAACTGTTTTTT. Protein: CASSLGGQGGNEKLFF.

The chain joins TRBV9 to TRBJ2-1; 7 bases line up with TRBD2. This CDR3 is built from 18 residues. V was pared by 0 bases and J by 4 bases, with 13 bases of the junction left unmatched. CDR1 and CDR2 (germline): SGDLS, YYNGEE. Here the CDR3 reads CASSVAPLTGGGYNEQFF. CDR3 nucleotide sequence: TGTGCCAGCAGCGTAGCCCCGCTTACGGGAGGAGGTTACAATGAGCAGTTCTTC. Variable domain in full (rest from reference TRBV9 and TRBJ2-1): DSGVTQTPKHLITATGQRVTLRCSPRSGDLSVYWYQQSLDQGLQFLIQYYNGEERAKGNILERFSAQQFPDLHSELNLSSLELGDSALYFCASSVAPLTGGGYNEQFFGPGTRLTVL.

The chain couples TRBV5-1 to TRBJ1-5; 10 bases agree with TRBD1. The V gene's germline CDR1 is SGHRS and CDR2 YFSETQ. The CDR3 is 16 amino acids. Trimming removed 0 bases from V and 6 bases from J; junction bases left unmatched: 6. The CDR3 region has the DNA TGCGCCAGCAGCTTGGAAAGGACAGGGGGTTCTCAGCCCCAGCATTTT. Encoded protein: CASSLERTGGSQPQHF.

This clone has more than one count but fewer than ten. This sequence joins TRBV5-6 and TRBJ2-5; maybe TRBD2 (6 bases). The V end was cut by 2 bases, the J end by 4 bases, with 21 bases between. The CDR3 consists of 17 residues. Germline values: CDR1 SGHDT, CDR2 YYEEEE. The CDR3 loop is CASSLQLERVGVETQYF. Here the CDR3 DNA reads TGTGCCAGCAGCTTACAACTTGAGCGGGTGGGGGTAGAGACCCAGTACTTC. The complete variable domain, with remaining parts taken from reference TRBV5-6 and TRBJ2-5, reads DAGVTQSPTHLIKTRGQQVTLRCSPKSGHDTVSWYQQALGQGPQFIFQYYEEEERQRGNFPDRFSGHQFPNYSSELNVNALLLGDSALYLCASSLQLERVGVETQYFGPGTRLLVL.

The chain links TRBV5-4 to TRBJ1-1; 8 bases fit TRBD1. In germline, CDR1 is SGHNT, CDR2 YYREEE (reference sequence). The CDR3 spans 14 residues. J gave up 1 base and V 3 bases, and 2 bases lay outside the gene matches. CDR3 protein: CASSSGQGNTEAFF. The CDR3 region has the DNA TGTGCCAGCAGCTCCGGACAGGGGAACACTGAAGCTTTCTTT.

The rearrangement uses TRBV19 and TRBJ1-6; possible D gene TRBD1, 5 bases. This CDR3 spans 12 amino acids. The germline V gene has CDR1 LNHDA and CDR2 SQIVND (reference sequence). With 3 bases removed from V and 12 bases from J, the gap between germline ends came to 9 bases. The CDR3 sequence is CASSMGLQPLHF. CDR3 sequence (DNA): TGTGCCAGTAGTATGGGGCTACAACCCCTCCACTTT.

In its sample, this clone was seen once. This chain's CDR3 is CASSTPLDRADTQYF. The DNA for the CDR3 is TGTGCCAGCAGCACCCCCCTAGACAGAGCAGATACGCAGTATTTT. This sequence joins TRBV7-9 and TRBJ2-3, with D maybe TRBD1 (5 bases). Germline CDR1 SEHNR, CDR2 FQNEAQ (reference sequence). Deletions cut 5 bases from V and 4 bases from J, with 16 bases between. CDR3 length: 15 amino acids.

The rearrangement links TRBV9 to TRBJ1-2, with TRBD1 matching over 9 bases. This CDR3 spans 15 amino acids. With 0 bases clipped from V and 5 bases from J, the junction kept 5 bases outside the gene matches. Germline V CDR1 and CDR2: SGDLS, YYNGEE. CDR3 nucleotides: TGTGCCAGCAGCGTAGCCCTGGGACAGGGTTATGGCTACACCTTC. As protein: CASSVALGQGYGYTF.

This clone was observed a handful of times. The chain recombines TRBV3-1 (or the pseudogene TRBV3-2) with TRBJ2-5; TRBD2 agrees at 7 bases. Germline assignment: CDR1 LGHDT and CDR2 YNNKEL (reference sequence). Unmatched junction bases numbered 6, after V lost 1 base and J lost 4 bases. This CDR3 contains 15 residues. CDR3 nucleotides: TGTGCCAGCAGCCAAGCGACCCCGGGGGGAGAGACCCAGTACTTC. This sequence encodes CASSQATPGGETQYF.

This clone has a handful of counts. The chain has TRBV6-2 or TRBV6-3 and TRBJ1-2, with 7 bases fitting TRBD1. The CDR3 has 15 residues. Germline V gene lookup returns CDR1 MNHEY and CDR2 SVGEGT. The ends lost 4 bases at V and 3 bases at J; junction bases unmatched: 8. The CDR3 nucleotides read TGTGCCAGCAGTTCCGGACAGGTTAAGGACTATGGCTACACCTTC. This sequence encodes CASSSGQVKDYGYTF.

The genes are TRBV6-6 and TRBJ2-7; 9 nucleotides agree with TRBD1. The CDR3 extends over 15 amino acids. In germline, CDR1 is MNHNY, CDR2 SVGAGI (reference sequence). The ends lost 3 bases at V and 3 bases at J; junction bases unmatched: 6. The CDR3 nucleotides are TGTGCCAGCAGTTATTTGGGACAGGGCAACTACGAGCAGTACTTC. This encodes CASSYLGQGNYEQYF.

The chain recombines TRBV7-9 with TRBJ2-1; D uncertain. The V end lost 3 bases, the J end lost 9 bases, and 15 bases lay between the germline ends. This CDR3 comprises 14 residues. From germline, CDR1 is SEHNR and CDR2 FQNEAQ (reference sequence). CDR3 nucleotides: TGTGCCAGCAGCTTCAATTCACAATTCTCTGAGCAGTTCTTC. Protein: CASSFNSQFSEQFF.

A single count supports this clone. This chain connects TRBV5-1 to TRBJ2-3, with a tentative D call TRBD1 (6 bases). Germline V gives CDR1 SGHRS, CDR2 YFSETQ. This CDR3 region has 16 residues. The V and J ends lost 0 bases and 1 base respectively, with 12 bases between them. The CDR3: CASSLVSGAGTDTQYF. The DNA for the CDR3 is TGCGCCAGCAGCTTGGTGTCAGGGGCGGGCACAGATACGCAGTATTTT.

V usage is TRBV5-1 and J usage is TRBJ1-1; 8 bases line up with TRBD1. CDR1 SGHRS and CDR2 YFSETQ come from the germline V gene. V lost 4 bases to trimming and J lost 1 base; unmatched junction nucleotides: 6. CDR3 length: 15 residues. CDR3 protein: CASSRSTGGNTEAFF. CDR3 DNA sequence: TGCGCCAGCAGCCGATCAACAGGGGGGAACACTGAAGCTTTCTTT. The full variable domain, in which reference TRBV5-1 and TRBJ1-1 provide the parts outside the CDR3, is KAGVTQTPRYLIKTRGQQVTLSCSPISGHRSVSWYQQTPGQGLQFLFEYFSETQRNKGNFPGRFSGRQFSNSRSEMNVSTLELGDSALYLCASSRSTGGNTEAFFGQGTRLTVV.

V usage is TRBV6-5 and J usage is TRBJ2-7; a weak D match, TRBD2 (5 bases). CDR3 size: 11 residues. Per the germline V gene, CDR1 is MNHEY and CDR2 is SVGAGI. Between the trimmed V and J ends, which lost 5 bases and 6 bases, there was a span of 8 bases. The CDR3 region has the DNA TGTGCCAGCAGTACGGGGTCCGAGCAGTACTTC. As protein: CASSTGSEQYF.

The chain recombines TRBV19 with TRBJ1-5, with D tentatively TRBD1 (6 bases). The CDR3 runs to 14 residues. The V gene's germline CDR1 is LNHDA and CDR2 SQIVND (reference sequence). The V and J ends lost 5 bases and 7 bases respectively, with 15 bases between them. CDR3 sequence reads: CASSSGQIRQPQHF. CDR3 DNA: TGTGCCAGTAGTTCGGGACAAATTAGGCAGCCCCAGCATTTT.

Concerning this clone: The sample carries other DNA sequences with the same CDR3. The chain uses TRBV20-1 and TRBJ1-1; possibly TRBD1 for D (6 bases). Between the trimmed V and J ends, which lost 3 bases and 3 bases, there was a span of 11 bases. This CDR3 comprises 13 residues. Germline V gene lookup returns CDR1 DFQATT and CDR2 SNEGSKA (reference sequence). CDR3 sequence (DNA): TGCAGTGCTAGTCGGGGGGCGGACACTGAAGCTTTCTTT. Residues: CSASRGADTEAFF.

The chain carries TRBV24-1 and TRBJ1-5; D is possibly TRBD1 (6 bases). The V and J ends lost 3 bases and 4 bases respectively, with 12 bases between them. The CDR3 extends over 15 amino acids. CDR1 KGHDR and CDR2 SFDVKD come from the germline V gene. The CDR3 DNA is TGTGCCACCAGTGATGCAGGGGAGGGAAATCAGCCCCAGCATTTT. It codes for CATSDAGEGNQPQHF.

This sequence joins TRBV19 and TRBJ2-5; TRBD2 agrees at 12 bases. The CDR3 length is 15 residues. V gave up 3 bases and J gave up 4 bases; unmatched junction bases: 3. The V gene's germline CDR1 is LNHDA and CDR2 SQIVND (reference sequence). CDR3 region: CASSMETSGGETQYF. The CDR3 region has the DNA TGTGCCAGTAGTATGGAGACTAGCGGGGGAGAGACCCAGTACTTC.

In its sample, this clone was seen once. The V and J genes are TRBV21-1 and TRBJ2-5; the table's D call of TRBD1 was not tested on the DNA. TRBV21-1 is reported as a pseudogene. This CDR3 comprises 19 residues. The DNA for the CDR3 is TGTGCCAGCAGCCCCAAAACACTTTCAAAAAGGGGGACCCCTTGGACCCAGTACTTC. This codes for CASSPKTLSKRGTPWTQYF.

The V and J genes are TRBV27 and TRBJ2-5; 11 nucleotides match TRBD2. Germline values: CDR1 MNHEY, CDR2 SMNVEV (reference sequence). The CDR3 is 15 residues long. J was trimmed by 4 bases and V by 6 bases; bases with no gene match: 7. CDR3 in amino acids: CASRVDSGRAETQYF. The CDR3 nucleotides read TGTGCCAGCAGGGTGGATAGCGGGAGGGCAGAGACCCAGTACTTC.